Below, 29 T cell receptor beta chains from the same sample are listed, as sequenced in a study of patients with pleural tuberculosis. MiXCR, run by TCRdb on the reads, gives a single entry per CDR3 protein. The sample contains almost 30,000 distinct CDR3 sequences, 15% to 20% of which appear only once. Material for sequencing was peripheral blood. The receptors originated from a human donor with pleural tuberculosis.

This clonotype is labeled medium-sized. The rearrangement uses TRBV27 and TRBJ1-1; 9 nucleotides align to TRBD1. Trimming cost V 0 bases and J 4 bases; bases outside gene matches: 9. Germline values: CDR1 MNHEY, CDR2 SMNVEV (reference sequence). This CDR3 comprises 17 residues. The CDR3, as DNA: TGTGCCAGCAGTTTATCGGTCGGACAGGGGAGTAGCACTGAAGCTTTCTTT. This encodes CASSLSVGQGSSTEAFF.

This clonotype counts as medium-sized. V is TRBV6-2 or TRBV6-3 and J is TRBJ2-1; 7 nucleotides agree with TRBD1. V lost 2 bases to trimming and J lost 7 bases; unmatched junction nucleotides: 5. CDR3 length equals 14 residues. Germline CDR1 MNHEY, CDR2 SVGEGT. CDR3 loop: CASSYDGTVNEQFF. The DNA for the CDR3 is TGTGCCAGCAGTTACGACGGGACAGTTAATGAGCAGTTCTTC.

Remarks on this clonotype: This may stem from a read error, because a much larger clone lies one nucleotide away. V and J are TRBV19 and TRBJ2-7, with a tentative D call TRBD1 (5 bases). Germline V lookup: CDR1 LNHDA, CDR2 SQIVND (reference sequence). The CDR3 totals 14 residues. CDR3 nucleotide sequence: TGTGCCAGTATTATAAGACAGCGACCCTACGAGCAGTACTTC. It translates to CASIIRQRPYEQYF.

As regards this clonotype: Given the absence of the conserved phenylalanine or tryptophan at the CDR3 end, a read error is likely. The chain combines TRBV7-6 with TRBJ1-1; 7 positions match TRBD1. Germline CDR1 is SGHVS and CDR2 is FNYEAQ. This CDR3 has 13 residues. V lost 8 bases to trimming and J lost 5 bases; unmatched junction nucleotides: 8. CDR3 nucleotides: TGTGCCAGCCGCCCAGGGGGATTAACTGAAGCTTTCGTT. Translated: CASRPGGLTEAFV.

Many counts were recorded for this clonotype. This chain links TRBV5-4 with TRBJ2-5; no clear D. With 2 bases removed from V and 5 bases from J, the gap between germline ends came to 13 bases. The germline CDR1 and CDR2 sequences are SGHNT and YYREEE (reference sequence). The CDR3 is 14 residues long. CDR3 protein: CASSFIAGEETQYF. The CDR3 DNA reads as TGTGCCAGCAGCTTCATTGCTGGAGAGGAGACCCAGTACTTC.

V is TRBV25-1 and J is TRBJ1-1, with TRBD1 matching over 9 bases. The J segment lost 5 bases and the V segment lost 0 bases, leaving 7 bases of the junction unmatched. The CDR3 length is 16 residues. CDR1 and CDR2 (germline): MGHDK, SYGVNS. CDR3 sequence (DNA): TGTGCCAGCAGTGAATATGAGGGCGGGACAGGGACTGAAGCTTTCTTT. Translating it yields CASSEYEGGTGTEAFF.

In its sample, this clonotype was seen many times. V gene TRBV5-4 combines with J gene TRBJ1-4; D is undetermined. Germline V gives CDR1 SGHNT, CDR2 YYREEE (reference sequence). The CDR3 runs 13 residues. V lost 6 bases and J lost 7, with 13 bases in between. The CDR3 bases are TGTGCCAGCACCCTGACTCCGGGTGAAAAACTGTTTTTT. This codes for CASTLTPGEKLFF.

The table lists this clonotype with many counts. The CDR3 DNA follows: TGCAGTGCTAGAGACCCCCGTCGGCTGGGCACTGAAGCTTTCTTT. It is translated as CSARDPRRLGTEAFF. The chain carries TRBV20-1 and TRBJ1-1; no clear D gene. V shed 0 bases and J shed 4 bases, with 15 bases lying between them. The CDR3 runs 15 residues. Per the germline V gene, CDR1 is DFQATT and CDR2 is SNEGSKA (reference sequence).

This clonotype appeared many times. The chain recombines TRBV4-1 with TRBJ2-7; 11 positions agree with TRBD1. CDR3 size: 14 residues. Germline CDR1 is MGHRA and CDR2 is YSYEKL. After removal of 3 bases from V and 12 bases from J, the junction contained 10 bases not matched to a gene. CDR3 amino acids: CASSHPGQGAFGYF. The CDR3, as DNA: TGCGCCAGCAGCCACCCCGGACAGGGGGCTTTTGGGTACTTC.

The table lists this clonotype with many counts. V usage is TRBV6-6 and J usage is TRBJ2-7; the D gene is possibly TRBD1 (5 bases). Trimming stripped 0 bases from V and 3 bases from J, with 9 bases between. Germline V gene lookup returns CDR1 MNHNY and CDR2 SVGAGI (reference sequence). This CDR3 has 14 residues. The CDR3 sequence: CASSYSWQGYEQYF. In nucleotides, the CDR3 is TGTGCCAGCAGTTACTCATGGCAGGGCTACGAGCAGTACTTC.

This clonotype was counted ten times or more. V gene TRBV20-1 combines with J gene TRBJ2-3; 12 bases align to TRBD2. Germline assignment: CDR1 DFQATT and CDR2 SNEGSKA (reference sequence). J was trimmed by 6 bases and V by 5 bases; bases with no gene match: 12. The CDR3 is 16 residues long. The CDR3 nucleotides are TGCAGTGCTGGAGTGACTAGCGGGGGCCGGGGCGATACGCAGTATTTT. It yields the protein CSAGVTSGGRGDTQYF.

This clonotype is labeled as medium-sized (0.01 to 0.1%). The genes are TRBV27 and TRBJ1-1, with D unclear. This CDR3 has 13 residues. With 5 bases removed from V and 0 bases from J, the gap between germline ends came to 7 bases. CDR1 is MNHEY, CDR2 SMNVEV, per germline (reference sequence). CDR3 loop: CASSTHLNTEAFF. The CDR3, as DNA: TGTGCCAGCAGTACACATCTGAACACTGAAGCTTTCTTT.

This clonotype ranks as medium-sized. J is TRBJ1-1 and V is TRBV28, with a tentative D call TRBD1 (6 bases). The CDR3 is 14 amino acids. Germline V lookup: CDR1 MDHEN, CDR2 SYDVKM. V gave up 3 bases and J gave up 3 bases, with 11 bases separating them. CDR3 in DNA: TGTGCCAGCAGTTTTGGGGGCGCGGACACTGAAGCTTTCTTT. This codes for CASSFGGADTEAFF. Full variable domain (missing parts from reference TRBV28 and TRBJ1-1): DVKVTQSSRYLVKRTGEKVFLECVQDMDHENMFWYRQDPGLGLRLIYFSYDVKMKEKGDIPEGYSVSREKKERFSLILESASTNQTSMYLCASSFGGADTEAFFGQGTRLTVV.

The genes are TRBV5-4 and TRBJ2-7, with TRBD1 matching 7 bases. Germline CDR1 is SGHNT and CDR2 is YYREEE (reference sequence). V lost 4 bases and J lost 3; bases outside the gene matches: 10. This CDR3 contains 15 residues. This chain's CDR3 is CASSPNQGEIYEQYF. Here the CDR3 DNA reads TGTGCCAGCAGCCCGAATCAGGGGGAAATCTACGAGCAGTACTTC. The whole variable domain, filled in from reference TRBV5-4 and TRBJ2-7, reads ETGVTQSPTHLIKTRGQQVTLRCSSQSGHNTVSWYQQALGQGPQFIFQYYREEENGRGNFPPRFSGLQFPNYSSELNVNALELDDSALYLCASSPNQGEIYEQYFGPGTRLTVT.

This clonotype was counted many times. The rearrangement uses TRBV6-1 and TRBJ2-1; tentative D call: TRBD2 (6 bases). CDR1 and CDR2 from the germline V gene are MNHNS and SASEGT. Trimming pared 1 base from V and 0 bases from J, leaving 7 bases between. This CDR3 contains 15 residues. The CDR3 loop reads CASSEEAGSYNEQFF. In nucleotides, the CDR3 is TGTGCCAGCAGTGAAGAAGCGGGCTCCTACAATGAGCAGTTCTTC.

The table lists this clonotype with many counts. This sequence joins TRBV30 and TRBJ1-5, with no clear D. V was trimmed by 2 bases and J by 3 bases, leaving 8 bases between them. The germline gives CDR1 GTSNPN, CDR2 SVGIG (reference sequence). The CDR3 has 13 amino acids. The CDR3 DNA sequence: TGTGCCTGGAGTCGACATCTCAATCAGCCCCAGCATTTT. Encoded protein: CAWSRHLNQPQHF.

This clonotype was seen at least ten times. The chain combines TRBV6-1 with TRBJ1-1, with unresolved D. There are 15 residues in the CDR3. Trimming removed 2 bases from V and 0 bases from J, with 10 bases in between. Per germline, CDR1 MNHNS and CDR2 SASEGT. In nucleotides, the CDR3 is TGTGCCAGCAGTGAATCCGGGTCGCTGAACACTGAAGCTTTCTTT. As protein: CASSESGSLNTEAFF.

This clonotype occurred many times. This sequence joins TRBV12-3 or TRBV12-4 and TRBJ2-5, with a possible D match to TRBD2 (5 bases). The CDR3 is 14 residues long. The ends were cut back, 6 bases at V and 2 bases at J, with 13 bases in the middle. CDR3 amino acids: CASSLPRTQETQYF. For the CDR3, the DNA is TGTGCCAGCAGCCTACCGAGGACTCAAGAGACCCAGTACTTC.

This clonotype was observed at least ten times. The CDR3 reads CASSPTASYEQYF. CDR3 bases: TGTGCCAGCTCACCGACAGCCTCCTACGAGCAGTACTTC. The gene calls are TRBV18 and TRBJ2-7, with a tentative D call TRBD1 (5 bases). V gave up 3 bases and J gave up 0 bases, with 6 bases separating them. Germline V gives CDR1 KGHSH, CDR2 LQKENI. The CDR3 sequence is 13 residues long.

As regards this clonotype: At one boundary the junction diverges from the germline segment, which might be a read error. This sequence joins TRBV27 and TRBJ1-1, with no clear D. The CDR3 sequence is 14 residues long. Germline V gene sequence: CDR1 MNHEY, CDR2 SMNVEV (reference sequence). The CDR3 spells CASSSHLTNTEASF. Written as DNA, the CDR3 is TGTGCCAGTAGTTCCCACCTCACGAACACTGAAGCTTCCTTT.

This rearrangement joins TRBV30 to TRBJ2-7, with unresolved D. Germline V gives CDR1 GTSNPN, CDR2 SVGIG (reference sequence). CDR3 size: 12 residues. Trimming removed 4 bases from V and 3 bases from J, with 10 bases in between. This CDR3 reads CAWTGVSYEQYF. CDR3 in DNA: TGTGCCTGGACTGGGGTAAGCTACGAGCAGTACTTC.

A word on this clonotype: This may arise from a read error, as a much more abundant clone is one base away. The gene calls are TRBV3-1 and TRBJ2-1; the D is unclear. Germline loops: CDR1 LGHDT, CDR2 YNNKEL (reference sequence). CDR3 length: 15 amino acids. Trimming took 6 bases from V and 8 from J, leaving 20 bases between them. The CDR3 DNA reads TGTGCCAGCAGTCCCCCGGCTAGTCTAGTCGATGAGCAGTTCTTC. The encoded protein is CASSPPASLVDEQFF.

This clonotype was observed many times. The V call is TRBV4-3, the J call TRBJ2-7, with a possible D match to TRBD2 (5 bases). The germline gives CDR1 LGHNA, CDR2 YSLEER. V was shortened by 0 bases and J by 9 bases, with 12 bases between the two germline ends. The CDR3 is 13 amino acids. In DNA, the CDR3 is TGCGCCAGCAGCCAAGATACAGAGAGGGTGCAGTACTTC. This encodes CASSQDTERVQYF.

This clonotype has ten or more counts. The chain carries TRBV24-1 and TRBJ1-5, with a possible D match to TRBD1 (5 bases). From germline, CDR1 is KGHDR and CDR2 SFDVKD. Trimming cost V 2 bases and J 4 bases, with 8 bases left between them. This CDR3 is 14 amino acids long. The CDR3 reads CATSDSTENQPQHF. The CDR3 nucleotides read TGTGCCACCAGTGATTCGACAGAAAATCAGCCCCAGCATTTT.

At least ten counts were recorded for this clonotype. The V call is TRBV4-3, the J call TRBJ2-7, with D unclear. CDR1 is LGHNA and CDR2 is YSLEER in the germline V gene. The V and J ends lost 4 bases and 9 bases respectively, with 19 bases between them. This CDR3 is built from 14 residues. The CDR3 spells CASSPKLTRSRQYF. The CDR3 bases are TGCGCCAGCAGCCCAAAACTGACCAGATCGAGGCAGTACTTC.

This clonotype was recorded many times. The rearrangement uses TRBV14 and TRBJ1-1; D unresolved. Germline V lookup: CDR1 SGHDN, CDR2 FVKESK. There are 15 residues in the CDR3. Trimming took off 3 bases at V and 0 bases at J, with 11 bases between the two ends. The CDR3: CASSHVQNLNTEAFF. The CDR3 nucleotides read TGTGCCAGCAGCCATGTACAGAATCTGAACACTGAAGCTTTCTTT.

This clonotype has a count of ten or more. The V gene is TRBV3-1, the J gene TRBJ1-1; TRBD1 might be the D (6 bases). This CDR3 region has 13 residues. The germline V gene has CDR1 LGHDT and CDR2 YNNKEL (reference sequence). The ends were cut back, 8 bases at V and 1 base at J, with 11 bases in the middle. CDR3 nucleotide sequence: TGTGCCAGCCGCGGGACACCGAACACTGAAGCTTTCTTT. Translation: CASRGTPNTEAFF.

This clonotype has at least ten counts. The rearrangement uses TRBV28 and TRBJ2-6; D remains ambiguous. Trimming removed 4 bases from V and 7 bases from J, with 5 bases in between. Germline assignment: CDR1 MDHEN and CDR2 SYDVKM. This CDR3 spans 12 amino acids. The CDR3 loop reads CASSYYANVLTF. CDR3 coding DNA: TGTGCCAGCAGTTATTATGCCAACGTCCTGACTTTC.

Note on this clonotype: At one boundary the junction diverges from the germline segment, which might be a read error. CDR3 coding DNA: TGTTCCAGCAGGGTACAAATGAACACTGAAGCTTTCTTT. Its protein is CSSRVQMNTEAFF. This chain connects TRBV25-1 to TRBJ1-1; tentatively, D is TRBD1 (5 bases). This CDR3 has 13 residues. Germline V gene lookup returns CDR1 MGHDK and CDR2 SYGVNS.